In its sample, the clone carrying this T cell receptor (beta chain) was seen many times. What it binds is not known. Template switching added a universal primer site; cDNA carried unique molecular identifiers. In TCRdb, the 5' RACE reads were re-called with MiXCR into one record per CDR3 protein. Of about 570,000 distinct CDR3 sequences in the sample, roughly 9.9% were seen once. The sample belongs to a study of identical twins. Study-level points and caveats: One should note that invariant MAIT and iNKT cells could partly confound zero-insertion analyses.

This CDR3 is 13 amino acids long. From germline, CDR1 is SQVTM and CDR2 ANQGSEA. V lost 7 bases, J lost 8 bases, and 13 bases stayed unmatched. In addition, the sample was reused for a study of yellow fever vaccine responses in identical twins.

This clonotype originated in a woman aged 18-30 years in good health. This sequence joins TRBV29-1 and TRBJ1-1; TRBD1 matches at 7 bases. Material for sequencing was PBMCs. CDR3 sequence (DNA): TGCAGCGCTAAAACAGGGGACGGGGGCGAAGCTTTCTTT. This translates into CSAKTGDGGEAFF. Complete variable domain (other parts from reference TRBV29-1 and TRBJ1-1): SAVISQKPSRDICQRGTSLTIQCQVDSQVTMMFWYRQQPGQSLTLIATANQGSEATYESGFVIDKFPISRPNLTFSTLTVSNMSPEDSSIYLCSAKTGDGGEAFFGQGTRLTVV.